These 20 T cell receptor beta chains were sequenced from one sample in a study of cytomegalovirus exposure and HLA in healthy donors. Use of 60 Vbeta and 13 Jbeta primers characterized the PCR. The repertoire was sequenced with immunoSEQ multiplex PCR; TCRdb's copy has only in-frame clones and lacks some. This sample has tens of thousands of clones, with about 69% found just once. The material sequenced was PBMCs. These receptors all stem from a woman in her twenties or thirties in good health and CMV-seronegative.

A few counts support this clone. CDR3 DNA sequence: TGTGCCATCAGCCCCGATTTGAGCTTGAACACTGAAGCTTTCTTT. Encoded protein: CAISPDLSLNTEAFF. This chain uses TRBV10-3 with TRBJ1-1, with D uncertain. Germline V gives CDR1 ENHRY, CDR2 SYGVKD. Trimming left V 6 bases short and J 0 bases short, with 14 bases between. The CDR3 has 15 residues.

This chain connects TRBV11-2 to TRBJ2-7, with 8 bases lining up with TRBD2. The germline CDR1 and CDR2 sequences are SGHAT and FQNNGV. Losses at the gene ends were 6 bases for V and 3 bases for J; bases not matched to a gene: 7. The CDR3 contains 14 residues. Written as DNA, the CDR3 is TGTGCCAGCAGTCTAGCGGGCCGGCACTACGAGCAGTACTTC. This gives the protein CASSLAGRHYEQYF.

This clone was seen a few times. The chain is built from TRBV19 and TRBJ2-5; D remains unclear. Trimming cost V 5 bases and J 1 base, with 14 bases left between them. The CDR3 is 15 residues long. The germline CDR1 and CDR2 sequences are LNHDA and SQIVND (reference sequence). CDR3 sequence (DNA): TGTGCCAGTAGTCCCTCCCTCGCGGTCCAAGAGACCCAGTACTTC. This translates into CASSPSLAVQETQYF.

The rearrangement uses TRBV23-1 and TRBJ1-3, with D possibly TRBD1 on 5 matching bases. TRBV23-1 is recorded as an ORF, its role being uncertain. Trimming left V 11 bases short and J 4 bases short, with 15 bases between. This CDR3 contains 13 residues. The CDR3 here is CAPRVPSGNTIYF. In nucleotides, the CDR3 is TGCGCCCCCAGGGTGCCATCCGGAAACACCATATATTTT.

This chain joins TRBV20-1 and TRBJ2-5; no clear D. The V and J ends lost 4 bases and 1 base respectively, with 4 bases between them. CDR1 and CDR2 from the germline V gene are DFQATT and SNEGSKA (reference sequence). CDR3 length: 11 amino acids. CDR3 sequence: CSATVQETQYF. CDR3 DNA: TGCAGTGCTACAGTCCAAGAGACCCAGTACTTC.

This clone was seen a handful of times. The chain couples TRBV7-2 to TRBJ1-1; TRBD1 matches 7 bases. With V trimmed by 5 bases and J by 10 bases, 7 bases remained unmatched. In germline, CDR1 is SGHTA, CDR2 FQGNSA. This CDR3 contains 12 residues. CDR3: CASSLQGRGAFF. In DNA form, the CDR3 reads TGTGCCAGCAGCCTACAGGGGCGCGGAGCTTTCTTT.

Of note for this clone: This CDR3 is also generated by other DNA sequences in the sample. This chain joins TRBV30 and TRBJ2-7; D is possibly TRBD2 (6 bases). The germline V and J ends were trimmed by 3 bases and 2 bases, with 11 bases remaining between them. The germline gives CDR1 GTSNPN, CDR2 SVGIG (reference sequence). This CDR3 has 13 residues. CDR3 DNA sequence: TGTGCCTGGAGAGTAGGAGGGGCCTACGAGCAGTACTTC. This encodes CAWRVGGAYEQYF. Full variable domain (rest looked up from reference TRBV30 and TRBJ2-7): SQTIHQWPATLVQPVGSPLSLECTVEGTSNPNLYWYRQAAGRGLQLLFYSVGIGQISSEVPQNLSASRPQDRQFILSSKKLLLSDSGFYLCAWRVGGAYEQYFGPGTRLTVT.

The chain uses TRBV19 and TRBJ2-2, with 8 bases aligning to TRBD2. J gave up 5 bases and V 6 bases, and 8 bases lay outside the gene matches. The length of the CDR3 is 15 residues. Germline values: CDR1 LNHDA, CDR2 SQIVND (reference sequence). CDR3 in amino acids: CASSRGGGETGELFF. The CDR3 coding sequence is TGTGCCAGTAGCCGGGGGGGAGGGGAGACCGGGGAGCTGTTTTTT.

V gene TRBV6-5 combines with J gene TRBJ2-2, with a tentative D call TRBD2 (6 bases). Germline values: CDR1 MNHEY, CDR2 SVGAGI. Trimming removed 8 bases from V and 5 bases from J, with 9 bases in between. The CDR3 is made up of 12 amino acids. CDR3: CASQAGTGELFF. As DNA, the CDR3 is TGTGCCAGCCAGGCGGGGACCGGGGAGCTGTTTTTT.

Regarding this clone: Other nucleotide sequences from this sample produce the same CDR3. This rearrangement joins TRBV10-1 to TRBJ1-1; 7 positions agree with TRBD1. The J segment lost 1 base and the V segment lost 9 bases, leaving 5 bases of the junction unmatched. This CDR3 contains 13 residues. Per germline, CDR1 WNHNN and CDR2 SYGVQD (reference sequence). For the CDR3, the DNA is TGCGCCAGTAGCCAGGGGGGGAACACTGAAGCTTTCTTT. Protein: CASSQGGNTEAFF.

The V gene is TRBV5-1, the J gene TRBJ2-3, with a weak D call TRBD2 (6 bases). The CDR3 extends over 15 amino acids. Germline lookup yields CDR1 SGHRS and CDR2 YFSETQ. Trimming stripped 3 bases from V and 2 bases from J, with 13 bases between. This chain's CDR3 is CASSSTSRPTDTQYF. In DNA form, the CDR3 reads TGCGCCAGCAGCTCAACTAGCAGACCCACAGATACGCAGTATTTT.

This rearrangement joins TRBV2 to TRBJ2-3, with TRBD2 identical over 8 bases. CDR3 size: 14 residues. Trimming removed 11 bases from V and 5 bases from J; junction bases left unmatched: 12. Germline loops: CDR1 SNHLY, CDR2 FYNNEI. The CDR3 region has the DNA TGTGCCGGAGGACTGACTAGCGCTAGAGATACGCAGTATTTT. Its protein is CAGGLTSARDTQYF.

This clone was observed a few times. The V call is TRBV5-4, the J call TRBJ2-5; 10 bases are a match to TRBD2. The length of the CDR3 is 14 residues. V lost 2 bases to trimming and J lost 2 bases; unmatched junction nucleotides: 0. CDR1 is SGHNT, CDR2 YYREEE, per germline (reference sequence). The CDR3 loop is CASSLAGGQETQYF. The DNA of the CDR3 is TGTGCCAGCAGCTTAGCGGGAGGGCAAGAGACCCAGTACTTC.

The V call is TRBV27, the J call TRBJ1-2, with a possible D match to TRBD1 (5 bases). The CDR3 is 13 residues long. Trimming removed 5 bases from V and 7 bases from J, with 14 bases in between. Germline values: CDR1 MNHEY, CDR2 SMNVEV (reference sequence). CDR3 sequence: CASSAIGGRGYTF. The CDR3 region has the DNA TGTGCCAGCAGTGCAATCGGGGGACGTGGCTACACCTTC.

This chain uses TRBV19 with TRBJ1-5; 8 bases align to TRBD1. This CDR3 is 15 amino acids long. From germline, CDR1 is LNHDA and CDR2 SQIVND (reference sequence). The V segment lost 5 bases and the J segment 1 base; nucleotides outside the gene matches: 4. CDR3 residues: CASSFGQGSNQPQHF. The DNA of the CDR3 is TGTGCCAGTAGTTTCGGACAGGGAAGCAATCAGCCCCAGCATTTT.

The J gene is TRBJ2-1, the V gene TRBV7-7; 7 nucleotides agree with TRBD2. This CDR3 comprises 12 residues. The germline V gene has CDR1 SSHAT and CDR2 FNYEAQ (reference sequence). V dropped 1 base and J dropped 9; count of bases not matched to a gene: 0. In nucleotides, the CDR3 is TGTGCCAGCAGCTTAGGCGGGAGTGAGCAGTTCTTC. Amino acids: CASSLGGSEQFF.

The chain is built from TRBV27 and TRBJ2-3; D is perhaps TRBD2 (6 bases). The CDR3 spans 14 residues. Germline V gene sequence: CDR1 MNHEY, CDR2 SMNVEV (reference sequence). V lost 6 bases and J 2 bases, leaving 12 bases between the germline ends. In nucleotides, the CDR3 is TGTGCCAGCAGATTTAGCGGAAACACAGATACGCAGTATTTT. It specifies CASRFSGNTDTQYF.

The CDR3 loop reads CASSETEPNNEQFF. The CDR3 nucleotides read TGTGCCAGCAGTGAAACGGAGCCTAACAATGAGCAGTTCTTC. The gene calls are TRBV6-1 and TRBJ2-1; D call uncertain. The CDR3 sequence is 14 residues long. Trimming took off 2 bases at V and 5 bases at J, with 10 bases between the two ends. Germline values: CDR1 MNHNS, CDR2 SASEGT.

Only one count was recorded for this clone. The V call is TRBV6-5, the J call TRBJ2-2, with TRBD1 identical over 7 bases. The CDR3 is 15 residues long. Germline V CDR1 and CDR2: MNHEY, SVGAGI. The V gene end was trimmed by 7 bases and the J gene end by 7 bases; junction bases not matched to a gene: 12. CDR3 sequence reads: CASNRQGRLVGELFF. Here the CDR3 DNA reads TGTGCCAGCAATCGACAGGGTCGTTTAGTCGGGGAGCTGTTTTTT.

The J gene is TRBJ2-3, the V gene TRBV15; 8 positions match TRBD2. The length of the CDR3 is 16 residues. CDR1 and CDR2 from the germline V gene are LNHNV and YYDKDF (reference sequence). Germline trimming cut 3 bases from V and 2 bases from J; bases unmatched to any gene: 7. In nucleotides, the CDR3 is TGTGCCACCAGCAGTGAACTAGCGGCATCCACAGATACGCAGTATTTT. This translates into CATSSELAASTDTQYF.